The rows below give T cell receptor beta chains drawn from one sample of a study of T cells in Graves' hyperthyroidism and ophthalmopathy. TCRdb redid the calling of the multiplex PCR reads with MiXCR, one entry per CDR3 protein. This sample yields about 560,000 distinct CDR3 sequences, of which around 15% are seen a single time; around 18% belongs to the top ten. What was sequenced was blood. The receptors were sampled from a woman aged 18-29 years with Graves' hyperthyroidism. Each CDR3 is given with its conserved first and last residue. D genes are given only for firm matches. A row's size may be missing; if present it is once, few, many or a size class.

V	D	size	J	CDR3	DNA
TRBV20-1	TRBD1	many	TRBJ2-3	CSAEGGQGSTDTQYF	TGCAGTGCTGAAGGGGGACAGGGCAGCACAGATACGCAGTATTTT
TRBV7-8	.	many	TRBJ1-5	CASSEDRNQPQHF	TGTGCCAGCAGCGAGGACAGAAATCAGCCCCAGCATTTT
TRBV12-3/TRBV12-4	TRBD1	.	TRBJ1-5	CASGTGRRNQPQHF	TGTGCCAGCGGGACAGGACGGCGCAATCAGCCCCAGCATTTT
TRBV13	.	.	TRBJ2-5	CASSFRDGGWTQYF	TGTGCCAGCAGCTTCCGGGACGGCGGGTGGACCCAGTACTTC
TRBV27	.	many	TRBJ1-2	CASSFSRGGGYGYTF	TGTGCCAGCAGTTTCTCCAGGGGAGGTGGCTATGGCTACACCTTC
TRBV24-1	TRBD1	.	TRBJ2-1	CATSDSGGQGKNEQFF	TGTGCCACCAGTGATTCCGGGGGACAGGGTAAGAATGAGCAGTTCTTC
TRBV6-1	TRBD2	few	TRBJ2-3	CASSDLAGIGGTQYF	TGTGCCAGCAGCGACCTAGCGGGGATTGGGGGTACGCAGTATTTT
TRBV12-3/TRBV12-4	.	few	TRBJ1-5	CASRTGRRNQPQHF	TGTGCCAGCAGGACAGGACGGCGCAATCAGCCCCAGCATTTT
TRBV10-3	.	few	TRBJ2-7	CAARTAATYEQYF	TGTGCCGCCCGGACAGCGGCAACCTACGAGCAGTACTTC
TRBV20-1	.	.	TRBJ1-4	CSAKSGKNEKLFF	TGCAGTGCTAAGTCCGGAAAAAATGAAAAACTGTTTTTT
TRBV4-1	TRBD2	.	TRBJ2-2	CASSQDFRRDYGGELFF	TGCGCCAGCAGCCAAGATTTTCGGCGGGACTATGGCGGGGAGCTGTTTTTT
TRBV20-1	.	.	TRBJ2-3	CSARDFTRSTDTQYF	TGCAGTGCTAGAGATTTCACCCGTAGCACAGATACGCAGTATTTT
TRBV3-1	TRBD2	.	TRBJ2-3	CASSRPSVAGGPVTQYF	TGTGCCAGCAGCCGCCCGTCGGTAGCGGGGGGGCCTGTTACGCAGTATTTT
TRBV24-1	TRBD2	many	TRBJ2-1	CATSDPGTSGRRNEQFF	TGTGCCACCAGTGATCCCGGGACTAGCGGGAGGAGGAATGAGCAGTTCTTC
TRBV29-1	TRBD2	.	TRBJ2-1	CSVEDILLAGGGGNEQFF	TGCAGCGTTGAAGACATTCTCCTAGCGGGGGGGGGGGGCAATGAGCAGTTCTTC
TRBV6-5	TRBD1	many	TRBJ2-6	CASSYITGTGLSGANVLTF	TGTGCCAGCAGTTACATCACCGGGACAGGTCTCTCTGGGGCCAACGTCCTGACTTTC
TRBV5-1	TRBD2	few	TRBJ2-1	CASRRTSEPKFF	TGCGCCAGCAGGCGTACTAGCGAACCCAAGTTCTTC
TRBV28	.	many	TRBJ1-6	CASTLRQGNNSPLHF	TGTGCCAGCACCCTCCGCCAGGGGAATAATTCACCCCTCCACTTT
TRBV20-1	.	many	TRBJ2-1	CSGRTHDNEQFF	TGCAGTGGCAGGACTCACGACAATGAGCAGTTCTTC
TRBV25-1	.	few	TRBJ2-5	CASSDATGKGSETQYF	TGTGCCAGCAGTGACGCGACAGGCAAAGGGTCAGAGACCCAGTACTTC
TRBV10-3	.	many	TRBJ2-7	CAISQGPAAYEQYF	TGTGCCATCAGCCAAGGCCCAGCCGCCTACGAGCAGTACTTC
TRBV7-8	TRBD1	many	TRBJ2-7	CASSSMPGQTYEQYF	TGTGCCAGCAGCTCGATGCCGGGACAGACCTACGAGCAGTACTTC
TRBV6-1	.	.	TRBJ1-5	CASSGGTHSNQPQHF	TGTGCCAGCAGTGGAGGGACACATAGCAATCAGCCCCAGCATTTT
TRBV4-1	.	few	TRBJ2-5	CASSQRDFYFSERETQYF	TGCGCCAGCAGCCAACGGGACTTCTACTTTTCGGAGAGGGAGACCCAGTACTTC
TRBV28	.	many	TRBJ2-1	CASRRDTAEQFF	TGTGCCAGCAGACGCGATACAGCTGAGCAGTTCTTC
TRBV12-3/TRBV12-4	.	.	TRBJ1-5	CASSYSPQQPQHF	TGTGCCAGCAGTTACTCGCCCCAGCAGCCCCAGCATTTT
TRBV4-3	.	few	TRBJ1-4	CASSQEGLEKLFF	TGCGCCAGCAGCCAAGAGGGACTAGAAAAACTGTTTTTT
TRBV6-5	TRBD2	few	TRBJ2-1	CASSYVGGAYNEQFF	TGTGCCAGCAGTTACGTGGGAGGGGCCTACAATGAGCAGTTCTTC
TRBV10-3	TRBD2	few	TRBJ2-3	CATKERGATDTQYF	TGTGCCACCAAGGAGCGGGGGGCCACAGATACGCAGTATTTT
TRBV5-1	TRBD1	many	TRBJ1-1	CASSLSGTGVLNTEAFF	TGCGCCAGCAGCTTGTCCGGGACAGGGGTCTTGAACACTGAAGCTTTCTTT
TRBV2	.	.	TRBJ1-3	CASRTFSGNTIYF	TGTGCCAGCAGAACCTTCTCTGGAAACACCATATATTTT
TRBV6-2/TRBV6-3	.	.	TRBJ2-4	CASSPTTERRSGNIQYF	TGTGCCAGCAGCCCAACCACAGAGCGTAGGTCCGGAAACATTCAGTACTTC
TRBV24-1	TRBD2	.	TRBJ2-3	CATSVAGGHTDTQYF	TGTGCCACCAGTGTAGCGGGGGGACACACAGATACGCAGTATTTT
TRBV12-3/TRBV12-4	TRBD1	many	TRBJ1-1	CASSLRAGGQGAFF	TGTGCCAGCAGTTTGCGGGCAGGGGGCCAGGGAGCTTTCTTT
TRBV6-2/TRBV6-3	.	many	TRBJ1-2	CASRTDSRSYTF	TGTGCCAGCAGAACCGACAGCCGAAGCTACACCTTC
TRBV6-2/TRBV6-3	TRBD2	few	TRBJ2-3	CASSYLPRGLEVGTDTQYF	TGTGCCAGCAGTTACCTTCCTCGGGGACTAGAAGTCGGCACAGATACGCAGTATTTT
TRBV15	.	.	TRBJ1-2	CATSRGVSAQPPGSDGYTF	TGTGCCACCAGCAGAGGAGTTTCGGCTCAGCCGCCTGGAAGCGATGGCTACACCTTC
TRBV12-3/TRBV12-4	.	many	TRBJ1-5	CASSFLNIFAQPQHF	TGTGCCAGCAGTTTTCTCAACATCTTCGCCCAGCCCCAGCATTTT
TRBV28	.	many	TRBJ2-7	CASKDYYEQYF	TGTGCCAGCAAGGACTACTACGAGCAGTACTTC
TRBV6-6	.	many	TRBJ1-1	CASSYRGGLRNTEAFF	TGTGCCAGCAGTTACAGGGGAGGCCTGAGGAACACTGAAGCTTTCTTT
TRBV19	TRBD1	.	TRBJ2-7	CASRGQGEGNEQYF	TGTGCCAGTAGGGGACAGGGAGAGGGGAACGAGCAGTACTTC
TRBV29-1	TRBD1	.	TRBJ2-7	CGVEQQGSSYEQYF	TGCGGCGTTGAACAACAGGGGTCTTCCTACGAGCAGTACTTC
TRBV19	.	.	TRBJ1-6	CASSIVSTNSPLHF	TGTGCCAGTAGTATCGTCAGTACTAATTCACCCCTCCACTTT
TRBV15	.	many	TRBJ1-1	CATSRVGTPEAFF	TGTGCCACCAGCAGAGTGGGTACCCCTGAAGCTTTCTTT
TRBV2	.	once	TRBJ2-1	CASTGQRNEQFF	TGTGCCAGCACCGGACAGCGCAATGAGCAGTTCTTC
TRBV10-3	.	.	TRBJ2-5	CAISGGGGETQYF	TGTGCCATCAGCGGAGGGGGGGGAGAGACCCAGTACTTC
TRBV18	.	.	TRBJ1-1	CASSPGYKMNTEAFF	TGTGCCAGCTCACCAGGCTACAAAATGAACACTGAAGCTTTCTTT
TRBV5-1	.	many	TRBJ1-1	CASAGRMNTEAFF	TGCGCCAGCGCCGGACGGATGAACACTGAAGCTTTCTTT
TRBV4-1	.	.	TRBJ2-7	CASSPTVKPRGGSSYEQYF	TGCGCCAGCAGCCCTACAGTAAAGCCTCGAGGTGGGAGCTCCTACGAGCAGTACTTC
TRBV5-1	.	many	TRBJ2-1	CASSLEGGVRREQFF	TGCGCCAGCAGCTTGGAGGGGGGAGTAAGACGCGAGCAGTTCTTC
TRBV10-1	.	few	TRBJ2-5	CASSEWDNDQETQYF	TGCGCCAGCAGTGAGTGGGACAACGACCAAGAGACCCAGTACTTC
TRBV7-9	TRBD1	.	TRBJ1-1	CASSSNRDSNENTEAFF	TGTGCCAGCAGCAGCAACCGGGACAGCAACGAGAACACTGAAGCTTTCTTT
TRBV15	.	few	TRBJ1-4	CATSRARGKLFF	TGTGCCACCAGCAGGGCCAGGGGAAAACTGTTTTTT